This is a list of T cell receptor beta chains from one sample in a study of early T cells in non-severe SARS-CoV-2 infection. TCRdb independently ran MiXCR on the 5' RACE reads; one entry per CDR3 protein. The sample carries fewer than 35,000 distinct CDR3 sequences, about 5% recorded once. Sequencing was done on a sample of whole blood. The receptor set was obtained from an adult who was a healthcare worker with PCR-confirmed SARS-CoV-2 infection or an uninfected control (not recorded which). Both conserved end residues are part of each CDR3. The order of the fields is J gene, V gene, D gene, clone size, CDR3 DNA, CDR3 protein. The D gene is left open where the match is weak. Clone size, where shown, is once, few, many, or a class for clones that have expanded.

J: TRBJ1-2
V: TRBV5-1
D: -
size: many
DNA: TGCGCCAGCAGCTCAGAAGACTATGGCTACACCTTC
CDR3: CASSSEDYGYTF

J: TRBJ2-1
V: TRBV5-4
D: TRBD1
size: -
DNA: TGTGCCAGCAGCTTGCCCCAGGGGGCGAGTCATGAGCAGTTCTTC
CDR3: CASSLPQGASHEQFF

J: TRBJ2-1
V: TRBV6-2/TRBV6-3
D: -
size: many
DNA: TGTGCCAGCAGCCGGGGGCGTGAGCAGTTCTTC
CDR3: CASSRGREQFF

J: TRBJ2-7
V: TRBV28
D: TRBD1
size: -
DNA: TGTGCCAGCAGTTCTATACCGGGACAGGGTCGATACTCCTACGAGCAGTACTTC
CDR3: CASSSIPGQGRYSYEQYF

J: TRBJ1-1
V: TRBV3-1
D: -
size: few
DNA: TGTGCCAGCAGCCATGTCGGGAAGAACACTGAAGCTTTCTTT
CDR3: CASSHVGKNTEAFF

J: TRBJ1-1
V: TRBV29-1
D: -
size: -
DNA: TGCAGCGTGTCCTCCCCAGGGCTCCGGAACACTGAAGCTTTCTTT
CDR3: CSVSSPGLRNTEAFF

J: TRBJ2-1
V: TRBV20-1
D: TRBD2
size: many
DNA: TGCAGTGCTAAAGGGACTAGCGGTTCCTACAATGAGCAGTTCTTC
CDR3: CSAKGTSGSYNEQFF

J: TRBJ1-1
V: TRBV7-9
D: -
size: many
DNA: TGTGCCAGCAGCTTCACAGGGTTTAAGTCTGAAGCTTTCTTT
CDR3: CASSFTGFKSEAFF

J: TRBJ2-1
V: TRBV4-3
D: -
size: -
DNA: TGCGCCAGCAGCCAAGACGGGGGGCTCAATGAGCAGTTCTTC
CDR3: CASSQDGGLNEQFF

J: TRBJ1-1
V: TRBV20-1
D: -
size: many
DNA: TGCAGTGCTAGAGGGGCAGGGGTAATGAACACTGAAGCTTTCTTT
CDR3: CSARGAGVMNTEAFF

J: TRBJ2-6
V: TRBV5-1
D: -
size: many
DNA: TGCGCCAGCAGTTGGGCCGGCGGATCGAGCTCTGGGGCCAACGTCCTGACTTTC
CDR3: CASSWAGGSSSGANVLTF

J: TRBJ2-7
V: TRBV5-5
D: TRBD1
size: -
DNA: TGTGCCAGCAGAAACCCGACAGGGCGTTTCTACGAGCAGTACTTC
CDR3: CASRNPTGRFYEQYF

J: TRBJ2-5
V: TRBV10-3
D: -
size: few
DNA: TGTGCCATCAGAGGGGGGCAGGCCAACCAAGAGACCCAGTACTTC
CDR3: CAIRGGQANQETQYF

J: TRBJ2-3
V: TRBV18
D: -
size: -
DNA: TGTGCCAGCTCACCGTCGGATACGCAGTATTTT
CDR3: CASSPSDTQYF

J: TRBJ2-5
V: TRBV6-2/TRBV6-3
D: TRBD2
size: -
DNA: TGTGCCAGCAGTTACGCCCCCGCGGGGGGGCAAGAGACCCAGTACTTC
CDR3: CASSYAPAGGQETQYF

J: TRBJ2-7
V: TRBV10-3
D: TRBD1
size: many
DNA: TGTGCCATCAACCCGGGACAGGACAACGAGCAGTACTTC
CDR3: CAINPGQDNEQYF

J: TRBJ2-1
V: TRBV7-2
D: -
size: -
DNA: TGTGCCAGCAGCTTGACTTCCTACAATGAGCAGTTCTTC
CDR3: CASSLTSYNEQFF

J: TRBJ2-3
V: TRBV12-3/TRBV12-4
D: -
size: many
DNA: TGTGCCAGCAGTCCTCTTGCCACAGATACGCAGTATTTT
CDR3: CASSPLATDTQYF

J: TRBJ2-3
V: TRBV30
D: -
size: few
DNA: TGTGCCTCACGACAGGTAACAGATACGCAGTATTTT
CDR3: CASRQVTDTQYF

J: TRBJ1-2
V: TRBV3-1
D: TRBD1
size: many
DNA: TGTGCCAGCAGCCGCTCACTGGACAGGGGGTTTGGCTACACCTTC
CDR3: CASSRSLDRGFGYTF

J: TRBJ2-7
V: TRBV7-2
D: -
size: many
DNA: TGTGCCAGCAGCCGAGAGGCCGGAAGGGAGCAGTACTTC
CDR3: CASSREAGREQYF

J: TRBJ2-4
V: TRBV6-2/TRBV6-3
D: TRBD2
size: -
DNA: TGTGCCAGCAGTTTACTTGGACTAGCGGGGCCGCGAAACATTCAGTACTTC
CDR3: CASSLLGLAGPRNIQYF

J: TRBJ2-2
V: TRBV5-1
D: -
size: many
DNA: TGCGCCAGCAGCTTGGTGGGGATCCCGAACACCGGGGAGCTGTTTTTT
CDR3: CASSLVGIPNTGELFF

J: TRBJ2-7
V: TRBV6-2/TRBV6-3
D: -
size: -
DNA: TGTGCCAGCGAACGGACGTCCGTCGGGGAGCAGTACTTC
CDR3: CASERTSVGEQYF

J: TRBJ2-7
V: TRBV20-1
D: -
size: few
DNA: TGCAGTGCCAGAAATGACGGCTACGAGCAGTACTTC
CDR3: CSARNDGYEQYF

J: TRBJ1-2
V: TRBV6-1
D: TRBD1
size: many
DNA: TGTGCCAGCCTTGTCGACAGGGGAAGCGGGTCTAACTATGGCTACACCTTC
CDR3: CASLVDRGSGSNYGYTF

J: TRBJ2-2
V: TRBV27
D: -
size: -
DNA: TGTGCCAGCAGTTTCGGCCAGATTGGCGGGGAGCTGTTTTTT
CDR3: CASSFGQIGGELFF

J: TRBJ1-1
V: TRBV10-2
D: -
size: many
DNA: TGCGCCAGCAGCTTACACCTGGGGGGCGCGGGTGGCACTGAAGCTTTCTTT
CDR3: CASSLHLGGAGGTEAFF

J: TRBJ2-7
V: TRBV5-1
D: TRBD1
size: many
DNA: TGCGCCAGCAGCTTGGATCGACAGGGTATAGACGAGCAGTACTTC
CDR3: CASSLDRQGIDEQYF

J: TRBJ2-5
V: TRBV6-6
D: -
size: many
DNA: TGTGCCAGCAGTTACCGGGTAATGGAGACCCAGTACTTC
CDR3: CASSYRVMETQYF

J: TRBJ2-1
V: TRBV7-9
D: -
size: many
DNA: TGTGCCAGCAGCTCCCACAATCAGGAGCAGTTCTTC
CDR3: CASSSHNQEQFF

J: TRBJ2-2
V: TRBV7-6
D: TRBD1
size: many
DNA: TGTGCCAGCAGCAGAATCCCGGGACAGGGCTTCACCGGGGAGCTGTTTTTT
CDR3: CASSRIPGQGFTGELFF

J: TRBJ2-1
V: TRBV7-2
D: TRBD2
size: -
DNA: TGTGCCAGCAGCTTATCGGGACTATTCACCTACAATGAGCAGTTCTTC
CDR3: CASSLSGLFTYNEQFF

J: TRBJ2-1
V: TRBV19
D: -
size: few
DNA: TGTGCCAGTAGTATTGAGTCCCACAATGAGCAGTTCTTC
CDR3: CASSIESHNEQFF

J: TRBJ2-1
V: TRBV19
D: -
size: few
DNA: TGTGCCAGTAGTATAGGGGGCCACAATGAGCAGTTCTTC
CDR3: CASSIGGHNEQFF

J: TRBJ2-5
V: TRBV7-9
D: -
size: many
DNA: TGTGCCAGCAGCTTAGAGACCCAGTACTTC
CDR3: CASSLETQYF

J: TRBJ1-5
V: TRBV30
D: TRBD1
size: -
DNA: TGTGCCTGGAGTGTAGGGGGCGGGAGTCAGCCCCAGCATTTT
CDR3: CAWSVGGGSQPQHF

J: TRBJ2-3
V: TRBV10-3
D: -
size: many
DNA: TGTGCCATCAGTGAGTCCCCAGCGGCCCGCACAGATACGCAGTATTTT
CDR3: CAISESPAARTDTQYF

J: TRBJ1-6
V: TRBV27
D: -
size: many
DNA: TGTGCCAGCAGTTTATGGGCAGGGCTCACCTATAATTCACCCCTCCACTTT
CDR3: CASSLWAGLTYNSPLHF

J: TRBJ1-3
V: TRBV28
D: -
size: many
DNA: TGTGCCAGCAGCACAGGGTTGGTGGGAAACACCATATATTTT
CDR3: CASSTGLVGNTIYF

J: TRBJ2-2
V: TRBV24-1
D: -
size: -
DNA: TGTGCCACCTCTGGGTCCTTCACCGGGGAGCTGTTTTTT
CDR3: CATSGSFTGELFF

J: TRBJ1-5
V: TRBV7-6
D: -
size: many
DNA: TGTGCCAGCAGCTCCGGAGCGAGGGACCCCCTAACCGCCGGCCAGCCCCAGCATTTT
CDR3: CASSSGARDPLTAGQPQHF

J: TRBJ1-1
V: TRBV7-2
D: -
size: -
DNA: TGTGCCAGCAGCCGCGACAGGTCCCGCACCTCTGAAGCTTTCTTT
CDR3: CASSRDRSRTSEAFF

J: TRBJ2-3
V: TRBV5-1
D: -
size: medium-sized
DNA: TGCGCCAGCAGCTTGGTTGCGGGGGCGGTCATTGATACGCAGTATTTT
CDR3: CASSLVAGAVIDTQYF

J: TRBJ2-7
V: TRBV6-5
D: -
size: many
DNA: TGTGCCAGCAGTTACTCGGTTGGAGTCGGCTACGAGCAGTACTTC
CDR3: CASSYSVGVGYEQYF

J: TRBJ2-2
V: TRBV6-4
D: TRBD2
size: many
DNA: TGTGCCAGCAGCGTTAGCGGGGGCGCGAACACCGGGGAGCTGTTTTTT
CDR3: CASSVSGGANTGELFF

J: TRBJ1-1
V: TRBV29-1
D: -
size: -
DNA: TGCAGCGTTGAAGAACCGCGGCACACTGAAGCTTTCTTT
CDR3: CSVEEPRHTEAFF

J: TRBJ2-7
V: TRBV2
D: TRBD1
size: few
DNA: TGTGCCAGCAGTGGGGACAGGGGAAATCTTTACGAGCAGTACTTC
CDR3: CASSGDRGNLYEQYF

J: TRBJ2-7
V: TRBV7-8
D: TRBD1
size: few
DNA: TGTGCCAGCAGCCAATATCGGACAGGCACCGCCCACTACGAGCAGTACTTC
CDR3: CASSQYRTGTAHYEQYF

J: TRBJ2-1
V: TRBV2
D: -
size: few
DNA: TGTGCCAGCAGTGTCGGACAGCTATCAAATGAGCAGTTCTTC
CDR3: CASSVGQLSNEQFF

J: TRBJ2-3
V: TRBV5-6
D: -
size: many
DNA: TGTGCCAGCACCAGAACTAGGGATACGCAGTATTTT
CDR3: CASTRTRDTQYF